The source of this T cell receptor (beta chain) is a study of regulatory T cells in long-lasting Graves disease. According to the study, TCR beta libraries were built with iRepertoire HTBI primers and CDR3-region Arm-PCR. Each CDR3 protein is one row after TCRdb ran MiXCR on the multiplex PCR reads. This table holds 390,000 or so distinct CDR3 sequences, 20% to 25% found once. Germline V gene data show CDR1 as MDHEN and CDR2 as SYDVKM. CDR3 length equals 15 residues. V shed 5 bases and J 4 bases; nucleotides not matched to a gene: 8. This clonotype appeared many times. Noted time point: persistent/refractory GD, antithyroid drugs over 5 years with positive TRAb. Preparation of the TCR library used RNA extracted from PBMCs.

The source was peripheral blood mononuclear cells (PBMCs), collected when the disease was refractory, from a patient treated with antithyroid drugs. The rearrangement uses TRBV28 and TRBJ2-7; 10 bases align to TRBD2. This clonotype was sampled from a woman between 40 and 55 years old with Graves disease. Written as DNA, the CDR3 is TGTGCCAGCAGTCCGCGAGGACTAGCGGTTTACGAGCAGTACTTC. Encoded protein: CASSPRGLAVYEQYF. Looking up the rest from reference TRBV28 and TRBJ2-7 gives the full variable domain: DVKVTQSSRYLVKRTGEKVFLECVQDMDHENMFWYRQDPGLGLRLIYFSYDVKMKEKGDIPEGYSVSREKKERFSLILESASTNQTSMYLCASSPRGLAVYEQYFGPGTRLTVT.